The 21 T cell receptor beta chains in this list originate from one sample, sequenced in a study of patients and donors after allogeneic stem cell transplantation. TCRdb ran MiXCR on the RT-PCR reads and lists one entry per CDR3 protein. Found here are some 200,000 distinct CDR3 sequences, less than 45% of them singletons; the top ten hold 33%. The sample taken for sequencing was blood, either unsorted or a sorted T cell fraction (not recorded which). Receptor source: a human donor who was either an allogeneic HSCT recipient or a stem cell or donor lymphocyte infusion donor (not recorded which). It is not recorded whose cells these are; they may come from a transplant donor.

This clonotype was seen once. This rearrangement joins TRBV9 to TRBJ2-7; D is perhaps TRBD1 or TRBD2 (5 bases each). The germline CDR1 and CDR2 sequences are SGDLS and YYNGEE. The CDR3 is 15 amino acids. The V end lost 0 bases, the J end lost 2 bases, and 12 bases lay between the germline ends. DNA for the CDR3: TGTGCCAGCAGCGTAGCTGGGGGAGAAGCCTACGAGCAGTACTTC. Amino acid sequence: CASSVAGGEAYEQYF.

This clonotype was counted between two and nine times. The rearrangement uses TRBV5-1 and TRBJ1-1; D is undetermined. Germline V gives CDR1 SGHRS, CDR2 YFSETQ. The V gene lost 1 base and the J gene lost 8 bases, with 12 bases spanning the gap. The CDR3 extends over 13 amino acids. DNA for the CDR3: TGCGCCAGCAGCTTGAGTCCCCGATCGGAAGCTTTCTTT. Its protein is CASSLSPRSEAFF.

The chain employs TRBV29-1 and TRBJ2-1; perhaps TRBD2 as D (7 bases). Per the germline V gene, CDR1 is SQVTM and CDR2 is ANQGSEA. This CDR3 is 12 amino acids long. CDR3 amino acids: CISRGGNNEQFF. The CDR3 region has the DNA TGCATCTCAAGGGGGGGTAACAATGAGCAGTTCTTC.

This clonotype occurred a few times. The chain recombines TRBV29-1 with TRBJ1-2; D remains ambiguous. V dropped 3 bases and J dropped 8 bases, with 1 base sitting between them. Germline CDR1 and CDR2: SQVTM and ANQGSEA. The CDR3 runs to 8 residues. CDR3 coding DNA: TGCAGCGTTGAGGGCTACACCTTC. It yields the protein CSVEGYTF.

The V gene is TRBV6-2 or TRBV6-3, the J gene TRBJ2-3; 9 bases agree with TRBD2. The germline V gene encodes CDR1 MNHEY and CDR2 SVGEGT. The J segment lost 4 bases and the V segment lost 5 bases, leaving 10 bases of the junction unmatched. This CDR3 comprises 16 residues. CDR3 nucleotides: TGTGCCAGCAGTCCGACGGCAGCGGGAGGTTCAGATACGCAGTATTTT. This sequence encodes CASSPTAAGGSDTQYF.

The J gene is TRBJ1-1, the V gene TRBV12-3 or TRBV12-4, with 9 positions matching TRBD1. The V segment lost 7 bases and the J segment 4 bases; nucleotides outside the gene matches: 13. The CDR3 covers 16 residues. This CDR3 reads CASNPTPGQGFTEAFF. The CDR3 nucleotides read TGTGCCAGCAACCCTACGCCGGGACAGGGTTTCACTGAAGCTTTCTTT.

The CDR3 DNA reads TGCAGCGCATTAACAGGGGACTATGGCTACACCTTC. The encoded protein is CSALTGDYGYTF. The V gene is TRBV29-1, the J gene TRBJ1-2; 7 bases line up with TRBD1. V dropped 7 bases and J dropped 3; count of bases not matched to a gene: 5. This CDR3 has 12 amino acids. CDR1 is SQVTM, CDR2 ANQGSEA, per germline.

This clonotype occurred a few times. The chain joins TRBV12-3 or TRBV12-4 to TRBJ2-3; TRBD2 might be the D (5 bases). This CDR3 is built from 14 residues. Trimming left V 6 bases short and J 5 bases short, with 15 bases between. The CDR3, as DNA: TGTGCCAGCAGCGGGTCTGCTCGGGGAGATACGCAGTATTTT. This codes for CASSGSARGDTQYF.

This clonotype has a count of ten or more. CDR3 in DNA: TGCAGTGCTAGAGATGGGGGGCTGGGCAATCAGCCCCAGCATTTT. It encodes CSARDGGLGNQPQHF. V is TRBV20-1 and J is TRBJ1-5; TRBD1 might be the D (6 bases). Trimming stripped 0 bases from V and 2 bases from J, with 11 bases between. The CDR3 length is 15 residues. Germline lookup yields CDR1 DFQATT and CDR2 SNEGSKA (reference sequence).

This chain connects TRBV2 to TRBJ2-1; 11 nucleotides line up with TRBD2. Losses at the gene ends were 5 bases for V and 9 bases for J; bases not matched to a gene: 6. The CDR3 loop spans 14 amino acids. The V gene's germline CDR1 is SNHLY and CDR2 FYNNEI. The CDR3 DNA sequence: TGTGCCAGCAGTACCCGGACTAGCGGGCCTGAGCAGTTCTTC. It encodes CASSTRTSGPEQFF.

The rearrangement uses TRBV5-1 and TRBJ2-5; a weak D match, TRBD1 (5 bases). In germline, CDR1 is SGHRS, CDR2 YFSETQ. This CDR3 has 16 residues. V was clipped by 0 bases and J by 0 bases, with 12 bases between them. The CDR3, as DNA: TGCGCCAGCAGCTTGGCAGCAGGGTCGAACCAAGAGACCCAGTACTTC. This translates into CASSLAAGSNQETQYF.

This sequence joins TRBV4-3 and TRBJ2-2; 7 bases line up with TRBD1. CDR1 and CDR2 from the germline V gene are LGHNA and YSLEER. The CDR3 runs to 17 residues. V lost 4 bases and J lost 2; bases outside the gene matches: 10. For the CDR3, the DNA is TGCGCCAGCAGCCCACTACCCGGGACAGCTAACACCGGGGAGCTGTTTTTT. Protein: CASSPLPGTANTGELFF.

The chain is built from TRBV11-2 and TRBJ2-2; no firm D call. This CDR3 is 15 amino acids long. V was trimmed by 1 base and J by 2 bases, leaving 8 bases between them. Germline V lookup: CDR1 SGHAT, CDR2 FQNNGV. CDR3 DNA: TGTGCCAGCAGCTTAGGGGTCACTAACACCGGGGAGCTGTTTTTT. It translates to CASSLGVTNTGELFF. The whole variable domain, remainder taken from reference TRBV11-2 and TRBJ2-2, is EAGVAQSPRYKIIEKRQSVAFWCNPISGHATLYWYQQILGQGPKLLIQFQNNGVVDDSQLPKDRFSAERLKGVDSTLKIQPAKLEDSAVYLCASSLGVTNTGELFFGEGSRLTVL.

This rearrangement joins TRBV12-3 or TRBV12-4 to TRBJ1-2; D not certain. The CDR3 loop spans 12 amino acids. Trimming took 3 bases from V and 8 from J, leaving 10 bases between them. CDR3 residues: CASSLSGGGYTF. The DNA for the CDR3 is TGTGCCAGCAGTTTGTCTGGAGGAGGCTACACCTTC.

This chain joins TRBV12-3 or TRBV12-4 and TRBJ1-2, with a weak D call TRBD1 (5 bases). Trimming shortened V by 5 bases and J by 4 bases, and 8 bases separated the two germline ends. The CDR3 loop spans 12 amino acids. CDR3 DNA: TGTGCCAGCAGTAGGACAAGCTATGGCTACACCTTC. Its translation is CASSRTSYGYTF.

The chain couples TRBV5-1 to TRBJ2-7, with D possibly being TRBD2 (5 bases). V gave up 1 base and J gave up 0 bases, with 8 bases separating them. Germline values: CDR1 SGHRS, CDR2 YFSETQ. The CDR3 contains 14 residues. The CDR3 loop reads CASSLWTDSYEQYF. The CDR3 DNA sequence: TGCGCCAGCAGCTTGTGGACTGACTCCTACGAGCAGTACTTC.

The genes are TRBV29-1 and TRBJ2-1; 14 bases line up with TRBD2. The CDR3 spans 14 residues. V lost 8 bases, J lost 9 bases, and 9 bases stayed unmatched. Germline V gene data show CDR1 as SQVTM and CDR2 as ANQGSEA. CDR3 DNA sequence: TGCAGCTGTGGACTAGCGGGAGGTCTGGGTGAGCAGTTCTTC. Its protein product is CSCGLAGGLGEQFF.

The chain couples TRBV3-1 to TRBJ1-2; a possible D gene is TRBD1 (5 bases). V lost 3 bases and J 1 base, leaving 6 bases between the germline ends. This CDR3 contains 13 residues. Germline V lookup: CDR1 LGHDT, CDR2 YNNKEL (reference sequence). CDR3 amino acids: CASSHRDNYGYTF. The DNA of the CDR3 is TGTGCCAGCAGCCACAGGGATAACTATGGCTACACCTTC. The full variable domain, in which reference TRBV3-1 and TRBJ1-2 provide the parts outside the CDR3, is DTAVSQTPKYLVTQMGNDKSIKCEQNLGHDTMYWYKQDSKKFLKIMFSYNNKELIINETVPNRFSPKSPDKAHLNLHINSLELGDSAVYFCASSHRDNYGYTFGSGTRLTVV.

The genes are TRBV6-5 and TRBJ1-3, with D unresolved. The V end was cut by 2 bases, the J end by 1 base, with 6 bases between. The CDR3 is made up of 14 amino acids. Germline CDR1 MNHEY, CDR2 SVGAGI. The CDR3, as DNA: TGTGCCAGCAGTTACGACCGGTCTGGAAACACCATATATTTT. The encoded protein is CASSYDRSGNTIYF.

The sample holds a few counts of this clonotype. This chain uses TRBV12-3 or TRBV12-4 with TRBJ1-1; perhaps TRBD1 as D (6 bases). The V end lost 4 bases, the J end lost 4 bases, and 16 bases lay between the germline ends. This CDR3 spans 15 amino acids. Here the CDR3 reads CASSSYLQGVTEAFF. In DNA form, the CDR3 reads TGTGCCAGCAGTTCTTACTTACAGGGAGTCACTGAAGCTTTCTTT.

For the CDR3, the DNA is TGTGCCAGCAGCTTAGTCGGACCGGGGGGGTATGGCTACACCTTC. Amino acids: CASSLVGPGGYGYTF. The chain is built from TRBV7-8 and TRBJ1-2; TRBD1 is a possible D gene (5 bases). This CDR3 region has 15 residues. Trimming shortened V by 1 base and J by 5 bases, and 14 bases separated the two germline ends. Germline V gives CDR1 SGHVS, CDR2 FQNEAQ. Drawing the rest from reference TRBV7-8 and TRBJ1-2, the complete variable domain is GAGVSQSPRYKVAKRGQDVALRCDPISGHVSLFWYQQALGQGPEFLTYFQNEAQLDKSGLPSDRFFAERPEGSVSTLKIQRTQQEDSAVYLCASSLVGPGGYGYTFGSGTRLTVV.